This T cell receptor (beta chain) was recorded in a study of metastatic and nonmetastatic thyroid tumors. Study at large: Blood and tumor or nodule tissue repertoires from malignant and benign thyroid patients were compared. Study observations and caveats: Versus benign nodules, malignant thyroid tumors reportedly had significantly higher TCR beta diversity, in blood and tumor.

Points on this clone: The antigen is not known.

Per the authors' pipeline: Differences in CDR3 between clinicopathological groups were drawn on to build a classifier intended to discriminate distant-metastatic papillary thyroid cancer patients. TCRdb reassembled clones from the PCR reads with MiXCR. The V and J calls and clone size are TCRdb's, not the authors'. The data contain 3,900 or so clones, 37% of them singletons. The CDR3 is 17 residues long. Trimming took 2 bases from V and 7 from J, leaving 21 bases between them. The germline V gene encodes CDR1 GTSNPN and CDR2 SVGIG (reference sequence). Patients underwent thyroid surgery, and none had received any treatment before it.

The receptor was isolated from a male donor with papillary thyroid cancer or a benign thyroid nodule (not recorded which). Some clones in this sample may be carry-over from other donors' samples. This sequence joins TRBV30 and TRBJ1-6; D is ambiguous. Sequencing was done on a sample of tumor tissue. CDR3 bases: TGTGCCTGGAGTCCCCGGGAGAAACTCACCCTAAATTCACCCCTCCACTTT. Translation gives CAWSPREKLTLNSPLHF.